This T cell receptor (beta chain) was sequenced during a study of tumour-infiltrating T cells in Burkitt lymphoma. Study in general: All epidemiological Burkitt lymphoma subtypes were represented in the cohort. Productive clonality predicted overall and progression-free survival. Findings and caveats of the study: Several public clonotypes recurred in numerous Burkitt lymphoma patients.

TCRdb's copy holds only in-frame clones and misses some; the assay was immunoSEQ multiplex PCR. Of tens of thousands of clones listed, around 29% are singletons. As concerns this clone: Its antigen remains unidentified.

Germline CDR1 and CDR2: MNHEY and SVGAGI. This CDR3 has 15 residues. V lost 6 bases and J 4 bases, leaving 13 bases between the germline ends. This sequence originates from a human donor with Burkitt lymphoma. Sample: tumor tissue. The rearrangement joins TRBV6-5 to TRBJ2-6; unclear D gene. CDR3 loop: CASRPFGQGANVLTF. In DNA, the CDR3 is TGTGCCAGCAGACCTTTTGGGCAGGGGGCCAACGTCCTGACTTTC.